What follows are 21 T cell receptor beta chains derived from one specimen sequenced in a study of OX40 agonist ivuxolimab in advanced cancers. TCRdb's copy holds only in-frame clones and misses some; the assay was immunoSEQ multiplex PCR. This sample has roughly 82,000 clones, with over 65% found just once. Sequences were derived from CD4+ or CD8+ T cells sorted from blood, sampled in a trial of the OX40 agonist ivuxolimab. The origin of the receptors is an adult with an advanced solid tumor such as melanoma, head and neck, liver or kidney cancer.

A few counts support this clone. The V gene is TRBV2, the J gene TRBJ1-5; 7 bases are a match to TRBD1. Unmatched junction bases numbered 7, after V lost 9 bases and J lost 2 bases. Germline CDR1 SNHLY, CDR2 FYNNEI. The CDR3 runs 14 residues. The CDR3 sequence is CASRDSDGNQPQHF. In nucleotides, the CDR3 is TGTGCCAGTAGGGACAGCGATGGCAATCAGCCCCAGCATTTT.

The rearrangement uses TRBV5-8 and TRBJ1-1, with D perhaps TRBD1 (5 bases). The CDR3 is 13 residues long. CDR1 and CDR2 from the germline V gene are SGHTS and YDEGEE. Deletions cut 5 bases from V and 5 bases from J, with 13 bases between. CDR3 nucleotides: TGTGCCAGCAGTAAATCAGGGTGGACTGAAGCTTTCTTT. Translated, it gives CASSKSGWTEAFF.

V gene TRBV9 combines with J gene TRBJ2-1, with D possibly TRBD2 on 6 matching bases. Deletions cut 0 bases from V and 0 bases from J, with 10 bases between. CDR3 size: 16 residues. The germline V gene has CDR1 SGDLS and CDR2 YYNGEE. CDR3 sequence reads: CASSVDGGTSYNEQFF. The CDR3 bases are TGTGCCAGCAGCGTAGATGGCGGGACCTCCTACAATGAGCAGTTCTTC.

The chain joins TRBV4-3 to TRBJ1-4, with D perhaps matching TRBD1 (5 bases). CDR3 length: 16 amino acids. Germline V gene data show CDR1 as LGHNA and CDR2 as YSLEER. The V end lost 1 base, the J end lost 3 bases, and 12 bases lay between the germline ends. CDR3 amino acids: CASSQVRGTSNEKLFF. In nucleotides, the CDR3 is TGCGCCAGCAGCCAAGTCAGAGGGACTTCTAATGAAAAACTGTTTTTT.

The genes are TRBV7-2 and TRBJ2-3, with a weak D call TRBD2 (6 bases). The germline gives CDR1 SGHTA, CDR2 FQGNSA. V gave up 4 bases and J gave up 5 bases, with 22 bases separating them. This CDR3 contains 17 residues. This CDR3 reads CASSSSPGTPRGDTQYF. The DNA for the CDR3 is TGTGCCAGCAGCTCATCCCCCGGGACTCCAAGGGGAGATACGCAGTATTTT. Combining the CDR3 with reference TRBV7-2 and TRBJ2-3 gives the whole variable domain GAGVSQSPSNKVTEKGKDVELRCDPISGHTALYWYRQSLGQGLEFLIYFQGNSAPDKSGLPSDRFSAERTGGSVSTLTIQRTQQEDSAVYLCASSSSPGTPRGDTQYFGPGTRLTVL.

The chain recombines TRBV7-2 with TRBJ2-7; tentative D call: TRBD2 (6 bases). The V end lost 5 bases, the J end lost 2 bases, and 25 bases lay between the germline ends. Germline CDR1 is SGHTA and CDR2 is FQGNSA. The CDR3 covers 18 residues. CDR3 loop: CASSPFPPTGTEPYEQYF. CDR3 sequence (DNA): TGTGCCAGCAGCCCCTTTCCCCCTACCGGGACTGAGCCCTACGAGCAGTACTTC.

CDR3 protein: CASSPDLGGSFYNEQFF. The CDR3 DNA sequence: TGTGCCAGCAGCCCAGACTTGGGGGGGAGTTTTTACAATGAGCAGTTCTTC. The V gene is TRBV11-1, the J gene TRBJ2-1; 7 nucleotides match TRBD2. V shed 5 bases, J shed 4 bases, and the junction held 14 bases outside the gene matches. Per germline, CDR1 SGHAT and CDR2 FQDESV (reference sequence). There are 17 residues in the CDR3.

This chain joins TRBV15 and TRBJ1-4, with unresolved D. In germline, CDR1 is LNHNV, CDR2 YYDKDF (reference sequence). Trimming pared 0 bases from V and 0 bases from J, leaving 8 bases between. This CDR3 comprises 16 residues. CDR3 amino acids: CATSRESRATNEKLFF. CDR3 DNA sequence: TGTGCCACCAGCAGAGAAAGCCGTGCAACTAATGAAAAACTGTTTTTT.

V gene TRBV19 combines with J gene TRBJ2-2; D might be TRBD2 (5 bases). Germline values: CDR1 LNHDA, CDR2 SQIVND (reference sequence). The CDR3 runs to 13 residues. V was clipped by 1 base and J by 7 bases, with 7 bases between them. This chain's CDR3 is CASSIGRGGELFF. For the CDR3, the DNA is TGTGCCAGTAGTATAGGCCGGGGCGGGGAGCTGTTTTTT. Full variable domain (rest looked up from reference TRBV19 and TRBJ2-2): DGGITQSPKYLFRKEGQNVTLSCEQNLNHDAMYWYRQDPGQGLRLIYYSQIVNDFQKGDIAEGYSVSREKKESFPLTVTSAQKNPTAFYLCASSIGRGGELFFGEGSRLTVL.

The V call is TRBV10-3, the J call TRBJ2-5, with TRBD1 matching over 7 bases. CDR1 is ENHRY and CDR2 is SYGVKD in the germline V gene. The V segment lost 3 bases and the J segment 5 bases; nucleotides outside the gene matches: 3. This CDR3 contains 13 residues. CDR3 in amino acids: CAISEQGRETQYF. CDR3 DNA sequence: TGTGCCATCAGTGAACAGGGGCGGGAGACCCAGTACTTC.

For the CDR3, the DNA is TGTGCCTGGAAGACAGGGGGCGGAGAAAAACTGTTTTTT. Amino acids: CAWKTGGGEKLFF. The J gene is TRBJ1-4, the V gene TRBV30, with 10 bases lining up with TRBD1. The CDR3 extends over 13 amino acids. Per germline, CDR1 GTSNPN and CDR2 SVGIG (reference sequence). With V trimmed by 4 bases and J by 8 bases, 4 bases remained unmatched.

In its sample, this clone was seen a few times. Here the CDR3 reads CASSVEGHEGQPQHF. The DNA for the CDR3 is TGTGCCAGCAGCGTAGAGGGACATGAGGGCCAGCCCCAGCATTTT. The V gene is TRBV9, the J gene TRBJ1-5; TRBD1 might be the D (6 bases). The CDR3 extends over 15 amino acids. The V end lost 0 bases, the J end lost 7 bases, and 14 bases lay between the germline ends. Germline V gene lookup returns CDR1 SGDLS and CDR2 YYNGEE.

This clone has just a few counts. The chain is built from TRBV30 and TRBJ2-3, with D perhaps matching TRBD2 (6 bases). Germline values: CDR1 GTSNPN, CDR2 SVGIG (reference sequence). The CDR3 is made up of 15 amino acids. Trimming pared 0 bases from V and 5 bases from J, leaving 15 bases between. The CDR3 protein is CAWSVLAGLGDTQYF. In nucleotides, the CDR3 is TGTGCCTGGAGTGTACTGGCGGGGTTAGGAGATACGCAGTATTTT.

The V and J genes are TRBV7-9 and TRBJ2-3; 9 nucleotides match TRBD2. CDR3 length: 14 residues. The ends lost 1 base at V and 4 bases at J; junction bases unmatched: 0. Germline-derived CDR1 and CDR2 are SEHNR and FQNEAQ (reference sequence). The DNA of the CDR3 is TGTGCCAGCAGCTTAGTAGCGGGGGCAGATACGCAGTATTTT. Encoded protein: CASSLVAGADTQYF.

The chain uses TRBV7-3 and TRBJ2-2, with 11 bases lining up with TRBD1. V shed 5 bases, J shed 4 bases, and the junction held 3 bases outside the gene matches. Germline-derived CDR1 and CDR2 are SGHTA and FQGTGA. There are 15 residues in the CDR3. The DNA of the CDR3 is TGTGCCAGCAGCCCGGGACAGGGGGGCACCGGGGAGCTGTTTTTT. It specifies CASSPGQGGTGELFF.

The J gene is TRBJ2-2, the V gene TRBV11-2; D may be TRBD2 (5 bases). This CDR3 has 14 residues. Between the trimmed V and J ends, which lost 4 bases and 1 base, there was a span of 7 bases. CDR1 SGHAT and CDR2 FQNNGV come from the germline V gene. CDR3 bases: TGTGCCAGCAGCTACGGGGTGAACACCGGGGAGCTGTTTTTT. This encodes CASSYGVNTGELFF.

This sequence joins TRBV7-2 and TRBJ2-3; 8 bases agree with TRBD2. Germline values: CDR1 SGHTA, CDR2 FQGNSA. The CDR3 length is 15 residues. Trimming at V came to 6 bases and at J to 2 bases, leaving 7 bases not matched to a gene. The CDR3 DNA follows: TGTGCCAGCAGTCGAATAGCGGGGTCCACAGATACGCAGTATTTT. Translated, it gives CASSRIAGSTDTQYF.

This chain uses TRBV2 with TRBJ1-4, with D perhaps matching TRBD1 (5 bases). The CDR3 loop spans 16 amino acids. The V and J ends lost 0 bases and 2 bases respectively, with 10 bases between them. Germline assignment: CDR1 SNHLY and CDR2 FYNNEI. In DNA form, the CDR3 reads TGTGCCAGCAGTGAAGCGCTCGGGGGGACTAATGAAAAACTGTTTTTT. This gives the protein CASSEALGGTNEKLFF.

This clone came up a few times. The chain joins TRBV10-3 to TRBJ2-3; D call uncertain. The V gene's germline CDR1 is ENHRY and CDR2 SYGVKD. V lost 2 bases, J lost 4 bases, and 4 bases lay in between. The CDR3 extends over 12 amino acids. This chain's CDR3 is CAISERADTQYF. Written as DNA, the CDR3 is TGTGCCATCAGTGAGAGGGCAGATACGCAGTATTTT.

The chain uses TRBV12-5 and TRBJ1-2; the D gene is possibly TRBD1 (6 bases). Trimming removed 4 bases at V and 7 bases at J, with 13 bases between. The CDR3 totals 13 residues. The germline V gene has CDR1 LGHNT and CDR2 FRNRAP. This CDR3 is CASGYQGRGGYTF. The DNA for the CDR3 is TGTGCTAGTGGTTATCAGGGGAGGGGTGGCTACACCTTC.

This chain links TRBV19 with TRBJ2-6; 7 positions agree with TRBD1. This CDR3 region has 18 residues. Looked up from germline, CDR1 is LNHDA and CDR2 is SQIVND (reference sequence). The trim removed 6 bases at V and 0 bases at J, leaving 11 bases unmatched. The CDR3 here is CASRKSTGYNSGANVLTF. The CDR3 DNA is TGTGCCAGTAGGAAATCGACAGGGTATAACTCTGGGGCCAACGTCCTGACTTTC. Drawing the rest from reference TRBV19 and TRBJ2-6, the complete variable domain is DGGITQSPKYLFRKEGQNVTLSCEQNLNHDAMYWYRQDPGQGLRLIYYSQIVNDFQKGDIAEGYSVSREKKESFPLTVTSAQKNPTAFYLCASRKSTGYNSGANVLTFGAGSRLTVL.